What follows are 32 T cell receptor beta chains derived from one specimen sequenced in a study of CD8+ T cells in alopecia areata. Isolated RNA was reverse transcribed into cDNA used as the sequencing template. TCRdb keeps only in-frame clones here, not all; method: immunoSEQ multiplex PCR. Of approximately 140,000 clones listed, 82% are singletons. The treatment here: oral pan-JAK inhibitor, 5-10 mg twice daily. The sequences come from CD8+ T cells sorted from blood, collected at week 4, from a patient treated with tofacitinib. These receptors all come from a human donor with alopecia areata.

This clone was counted between two and nine times. CDR3 amino acids: CASSYLPGFGYTF. CDR3 nucleotide sequence: TGTGCCAGTAGTTACCTCCCTGGGTTCGGCTACACCTTC. V gene TRBV19 combines with J gene TRBJ1-2; D is unclear. Trimming took off 5 bases at V and 8 bases at J, with 15 bases between the two ends. Germline CDR1 is LNHDA and CDR2 is SQIVND (reference sequence). This CDR3 spans 13 amino acids.

The genes are TRBV10-3 and TRBJ1-5; D is undetermined. The length of the CDR3 is 15 residues. Trimming removed 2 bases from V and 0 bases from J, with 8 bases in between. The germline V gene has CDR1 ENHRY and CDR2 SYGVKD. For the CDR3, the DNA is TGTGCCATCAGTGAGAGGGCAAATAGCAATCAGCCCCAGCATTTT. This sequence encodes CAISERANSNQPQHF.

The rearrangement links TRBV6-1 to TRBJ2-7; D is unresolved. V dropped 0 bases and J dropped 0 bases, with 9 bases sitting between them. The germline V gene encodes CDR1 MNHNS and CDR2 SASEGT. The CDR3 is 15 residues long. CDR3 nucleotide sequence: TGTGCCAGCAGTGAAGCGCCGGAGAGCTCCTACGAGCAGTACTTC. Amino acid sequence: CASSEAPESSYEQYF.

The genes are TRBV7-6 and TRBJ2-7; D could derive from TRBD1 or TRBD2 (6 bases each). This CDR3 comprises 14 residues. Germline values: CDR1 SGHVS, CDR2 FNYEAQ. The ends were cut back, 1 base at V and 6 bases at J, with 13 bases in the middle. The CDR3 reads CASSLVDEGGEQYF. DNA for the CDR3: TGTGCCAGCAGCTTAGTGGACGAGGGGGGCGAGCAGTACTTC.

The chain is built from TRBV4-1 and TRBJ1-1; the D gene is possibly TRBD1 (6 bases). Trimming shortened V by 0 bases and J by 4 bases, and 12 bases separated the two germline ends. The CDR3 is 15 amino acids. Looked up from germline, CDR1 is MGHRA and CDR2 is YSYEKL. The CDR3 reads CASSQDPTGTTEAFF. The CDR3 coding sequence is TGCGCCAGCAGCCAAGACCCTACAGGGACCACTGAAGCTTTCTTT.

This sequence joins TRBV5-6 and TRBJ1-5; 9 nucleotides align to TRBD1. The junction had 8 bases not matched to a gene; V was cut back by 2 bases and J by 5 bases. The CDR3 consists of 16 residues. The V gene's germline CDR1 is SGHDT and CDR2 YYEEEE. CDR3 region: CASSLQGANMDQPQHF. In nucleotides, the CDR3 is TGTGCCAGCAGCTTACAGGGGGCTAATATGGATCAGCCCCAGCATTTT.

This clone was observed a handful of times. A junction end diverges from the germline sequence, so it may reflect a read error. This rearrangement joins TRBV6-5 to TRBJ1-1, with a weak D call TRBD1 (5 bases). The CDR3 length is 16 residues. Germline V gene lookup returns CDR1 MNHEY and CDR2 SVGAGI. In nucleotides, the CDR3 is TGTGCCAGCAGTCACTCGGGGGAAGTAGTGAACACTGAAGCTTTCTTT. Its translation: CASSHSGEVVNTEAFF.

This chain uses TRBV6-5 with TRBJ1-1, with D unclear. Looked up from germline, CDR1 is MNHEY and CDR2 is SVGAGI. The CDR3 contains 13 residues. CDR3 coding DNA: TGTGCTCGGAAGGAAGAAACGAACACTGAAGCTTTCTTT. It translates to CARKEETNTEAFF.

The V gene is TRBV7-6, the J gene TRBJ1-1, with D unresolved. Germline loops: CDR1 SGHVS, CDR2 FNYEAQ. This CDR3 spans 13 amino acids. V gave up 1 base and J gave up 4 bases, with 7 bases separating them. The CDR3 nucleotides read TGTGCCAGCAGCTTAGAGGAGGGCACTGAAGCTTTCTTT. Its translation is CASSLEEGTEAFF.

The chain's CDR3 is CSVGTGGSYEQYF. The CDR3 DNA follows: TGCAGCGTGGGGACAGGAGGCTCCTACGAGCAGTACTTC. V and J are TRBV29-1 and TRBJ2-7, with 8 bases lining up with TRBD1. The CDR3 contains 13 residues. Germline CDR1 and CDR2: SQVTM and ANQGSEA. V dropped 6 bases and J dropped 0; count of bases not matched to a gene: 4.

This clone was counted at least ten times. The genes are TRBV10-3 and TRBJ1-3; D is unclear. The germline V gene has CDR1 ENHRY and CDR2 SYGVKD. The V end lost 2 bases, the J end lost 0 bases, and 11 bases lay between the germline ends. The CDR3 consists of 16 residues. DNA for the CDR3: TGTGCCATCAGTGAGGGATTAGTTGACTCTGGAAACACCATATATTTT. Translating it yields CAISEGLVDSGNTIYF.

The J gene is TRBJ1-1, the V gene TRBV19; tentative D call: TRBD1 (6 bases). The CDR3 has 16 amino acids. Germline loops: CDR1 LNHDA, CDR2 SQIVND (reference sequence). V was clipped by 2 bases and J by 3 bases, with 16 bases between them. The DNA for the CDR3 is TGTGCCAGTAGTATATCCCCCTCAGGGGAGGACACTGAAGCTTTCTTT. Amino acid sequence: CASSISPSGEDTEAFF. Complete variable domain (other parts from reference TRBV19 and TRBJ1-1): DGGITQSPKYLFRKEGQNVTLSCEQNLNHDAMYWYRQDPGQGLRLIYYSQIVNDFQKGDIAEGYSVSREKKESFPLTVTSAQKNPTAFYLCASSISPSGEDTEAFFGQGTRLTVV.

This chain connects TRBV19 to TRBJ2-5; 7 nucleotides line up with TRBD1. CDR3 length: 15 amino acids. CDR1 and CDR2 (germline): LNHDA, SQIVND (reference sequence). J gave up 2 bases and V 2 bases, and 5 bases lay outside the gene matches. The CDR3 DNA reads as TGTGCCAGTAGTATATCCGGGACAGTACAAGAGACCCAGTACTTC. This sequence encodes CASSISGTVQETQYF.

The chain joins TRBV6-1 to TRBJ2-7; D not certain. Germline V CDR1 and CDR2: MNHNS, SASEGT. This CDR3 region has 12 residues. The germline V and J ends were trimmed by 7 bases and 3 bases, with 10 bases remaining between them. CDR3 sequence reads: CASIRTLYEQYF. The CDR3, as DNA: TGTGCCAGCATTCGGACCCTCTACGAGCAGTACTTC.

This chain connects TRBV11-2 to TRBJ2-3, with 12 positions matching TRBD2. V trimming: 1 base; J trimming: 2 bases; junction bases outside the gene matches: 4. Per germline, CDR1 SGHAT and CDR2 FQNNGV. CDR3 length equals 17 residues. CDR3 sequence (DNA): TGTGCCAGCAGCTTAGTGCCTAGCGGGGGGGACACAGATACGCAGTATTTT. Translation gives CASSLVPSGGDTDTQYF.

The chain combines TRBV14 with TRBJ2-7, with D perhaps assigned TRBD1 or TRBD2 (6 bases each). Germline V gene data show CDR1 as SGHDN and CDR2 as FVKESK. With 2 bases removed from V and 4 bases from J, the gap between germline ends came to 12 bases. The CDR3 runs to 14 residues. The CDR3 sequence is CASSQQTGGYEQYF. The CDR3 nucleotides are TGTGCCAGCAGCCAACAGACAGGAGGGTACGAGCAGTACTTC. Based on the CDR3 plus reference TRBV14 and TRBJ2-7, the full variable domain is EAGVTQFPSHSVIEKGQTVTLRCDPISGHDNLYWYRRVMGKEIKFLLHFVKESKQDESGMPNNRFLAERTGGTYSTLKVQPAELEDSGVYFCASSQQTGGYEQYFGPGTRLTVT.

The genes are TRBV9 and TRBJ2-4, with 10 bases identical to TRBD1. Unmatched junction bases numbered 7, after V lost 0 bases and J lost 7 bases. The CDR3 runs to 16 residues. CDR1 is SGDLS and CDR2 is YYNGEE in the germline V gene. Here the CDR3 DNA reads TGTGCCAGCAGCGTAGCTGGGACAGGGGTTGTCAACATTCAGTACTTC. Translated: CASSVAGTGVVNIQYF.

The J gene is TRBJ2-7, the V gene TRBV4-1, with 7 bases that match TRBD1. CDR3 length equals 15 residues. Unmatched junction bases numbered 4, after V lost 2 bases and J lost 0 bases. The germline V gene has CDR1 MGHRA and CDR2 YSYEKL. The CDR3 loop reads CASSQIGDSSYEQYF. CDR3 coding DNA: TGCGCCAGCAGCCAAATCGGGGACAGCTCCTACGAGCAGTACTTC.

The chain recombines TRBV7-2 with TRBJ2-5; D not certain. The CDR3 runs to 15 residues. V gave up 1 base and J gave up 2 bases, with 11 bases separating them. Germline CDR1 reads SGHTA; CDR2 reads FQGNSA. The CDR3 here is CASSLGAVFQETQYF. CDR3 nucleotide sequence: TGTGCCAGCAGCTTAGGGGCCGTATTTCAAGAGACCCAGTACTTC.

V and J are TRBV7-2 and TRBJ2-3; D is unclear. CDR1 and CDR2 (germline): SGHTA, FQGNSA. This CDR3 comprises 13 residues. With 3 bases removed from V and 11 bases from J, the gap between germline ends came to 15 bases. The CDR3 nucleotides read TGTGCCAGCAGCTTTGGCCCCCTTGCACAGCAGTATTTT. Amino acids: CASSFGPLAQQYF.

This clone was observed a single time. The gene calls are TRBV19 and TRBJ1-2; the D gene is possibly TRBD1 (5 bases). Germline V gene sequence: CDR1 LNHDA, CDR2 SQIVND (reference sequence). CDR3 length: 12 amino acids. V was pared by 6 bases and J by 4 bases, with 9 bases between. The chain's CDR3 is CASSEGPYGYTF. CDR3 DNA: TGTGCCAGTAGCGAGGGACCCTATGGCTACACCTTC.

The chain uses TRBV5-4 and TRBJ1-1; D is undetermined. CDR3 size: 14 residues. Per the germline V gene, CDR1 is SGHNT and CDR2 is YYREEE (reference sequence). Trimming removed 0 bases from V and 6 bases from J, with 12 bases in between. CDR3 sequence reads: CASSLAQAPSEAFF. The DNA of the CDR3 is TGTGCCAGCAGCTTGGCGCAGGCACCTTCTGAAGCTTTCTTT.

V is TRBV7-6 and J is TRBJ2-1; 7 nucleotides match TRBD1. V lost 6 bases and J lost 15; bases outside the gene matches: 17. Germline-derived CDR1 and CDR2 are SGHVS and FNYEAQ. The CDR3 is 14 amino acids. CDR3 coding DNA: TGTGCCAGCAGTGAAATTACAGGGGCGGTCTCTGCGTTCTTC. Translated, it gives CASSEITGAVSAFF.

The chain couples TRBV7-3 to TRBJ1-1; no clear D. The CDR3 extends over 13 amino acids. The V gene lost 1 base and the J gene lost 8 bases, with 11 bases spanning the gap. In germline, CDR1 is SGHTA, CDR2 FQGTGA. The CDR3 DNA follows: TGTGCCAGCAGCTTAATGAGCGGCAGGGAAGCTTTCTTT. The encoded protein is CASSLMSGREAFF.

V is TRBV7-2 and J is TRBJ2-5, with no clear D. This CDR3 is built from 15 residues. The V gene's germline CDR1 is SGHTA and CDR2 FQGNSA. Trimming left V 2 bases short and J 5 bases short, with 15 bases between. CDR3 in DNA: TGTGCCAGCAGCTTAAAGGGTTGGCAGGCGGAGACCCAGTACTTC. It is translated as CASSLKGWQAETQYF.

The chain employs TRBV29-1 and TRBJ2-7; D is perhaps TRBD1 (5 bases). Germline V gene lookup returns CDR1 SQVTM and CDR2 ANQGSEA. The CDR3 has 13 amino acids. V lost 0 bases and J lost 8, with 14 bases in between. CDR3 bases: TGCAGCGTTGAAGATCAGGCAGGGTACCAGCAGTACTTC. Translation gives CSVEDQAGYQQYF.

This chain uses TRBV7-9 with TRBJ2-7, with 10 bases fitting TRBD1. V gave up 5 bases and J gave up 0 bases; unmatched junction bases: 7. CDR3 length equals 16 residues. CDR1 and CDR2 from the germline V gene are SEHNR and FQNEAQ (reference sequence). The CDR3 DNA is TGTGCCAGCAGCCCCTCGGGACAGGGGAGCTCCTACGAGCAGTACTTC. It is translated as CASSPSGQGSSYEQYF.

The CDR3 DNA follows: TGCAGCGTTCGGGCAGGGGGACTCTATGGCTACACCTTC. Protein product: CSVRAGGLYGYTF. The chain combines TRBV29-1 with TRBJ1-2; 7 nucleotides align to TRBD1. Germline V gives CDR1 SQVTM, CDR2 ANQGSEA. This CDR3 spans 13 amino acids. V was pared by 5 bases and J by 4 bases, with 7 bases of the junction left unmatched.

This chain connects TRBV5-6 to TRBJ2-1; tentative D call: TRBD2 (7 bases). Per the germline V gene, CDR1 is SGHDT and CDR2 is YYEEEE. V shed 7 bases and J shed 7 bases, with 9 bases lying between them. The CDR3 has 11 amino acids. For the CDR3, the DNA is TGTGCCAGCGAGGGGGGGAATGAGCAGTTCTTC. Amino acid sequence: CASEGGNEQFF.

V gene TRBV18 combines with J gene TRBJ2-7, with TRBD1 matching over 10 bases. CDR3 length: 18 amino acids. Losses at the gene ends were 3 bases for V and 4 bases for J; bases not matched to a gene: 15. The germline V gene has CDR1 KGHSH and CDR2 LQKENI. The CDR3 sequence: CASSPGTRWDRGWYEQYF. The DNA of the CDR3 is TGTGCCAGCTCACCCGGTACGCGATGGGACAGGGGATGGTACGAGCAGTACTTC.

The chain carries TRBV7-9 and TRBJ2-7; the match to TRBD1 covers 8 bases. CDR1 and CDR2 from the germline V gene are SEHNR and FQNEAQ (reference sequence). V dropped 2 bases and J dropped 4; count of bases not matched to a gene: 13. CDR3 size: 17 residues. The CDR3 coding sequence is TGTGCCAGCAGCTTATCCACCGCAGGGGGCGGTCTATACGAGCAGTACTTC. Translated: CASSLSTAGGGLYEQYF.

The rearrangement uses TRBV11-2 and TRBJ2-7, with D unresolved. Germline CDR1 and CDR2: SGHAT and FQNNGV. This CDR3 is built from 13 residues. V was shortened by 6 bases and J by 0 bases, with 9 bases between the two germline ends. The CDR3 DNA reads as TGTGCCAGCAGACCAATAGGCTCCTACGAGCAGTACTTC. Translation: CASRPIGSYEQYF.